These 12 T cell receptor beta chains were sequenced from one sample in a study of blood T cell repertoires in COVID-19. Repertoires were generated with immunoSEQ multiplex PCR, while TCRdb's copy carries only in-frame clones and drops some. Of about 670,000 clones in the sample, 85% to 90% were seen once. Sequencing used peripheral blood. All receptors come from a woman aged 18-35 years with acute or convalescent COVID-19.

This chain joins TRBV24-1 and TRBJ1-2, with no clear D. The germline CDR1 and CDR2 sequences are KGHDR and SFDVKD. The CDR3 loop spans 14 amino acids. The V end was cut by 1 base, the J end by 3 bases, with 8 bases between. The CDR3 sequence: CATSDFPEYYGYTF. The CDR3 DNA sequence: TGTGCCACCAGTGATTTCCCGGAGTACTATGGCTACACCTTC.

The J gene is TRBJ2-5, the V gene TRBV25-1; 7 positions agree with TRBD1. After removal of 5 bases from V and 5 bases from J, the junction contained 8 bases not matched to a gene. CDR1 is MGHDK, CDR2 SYGVNS, per germline. The CDR3 has 14 amino acids. For the CDR3, the DNA is TGTGCCAGCAGTCGACAGGGATTGGGGGAGACCCAGTACTTC. It specifies CASSRQGLGETQYF.

The J gene is TRBJ2-3, the V gene TRBV5-1; 7 bases fit TRBD2. This CDR3 has 17 residues. Per the germline V gene, CDR1 is SGHRS and CDR2 is YFSETQ. Trimming at V came to 4 bases and at J to 0 bases, leaving 11 bases not matched to a gene. CDR3 region: CASSDSGLVVSTDTQYF. The CDR3, as DNA: TGCGCCAGCAGCGACTCCGGACTAGTTGTTAGCACAGATACGCAGTATTTT. Based on the CDR3 plus reference TRBV5-1 and TRBJ2-3, the full variable domain is KAGVTQTPRYLIKTRGQQVTLSCSPISGHRSVSWYQQTPGQGLQFLFEYFSETQRNKGNFPGRFSGRQFSNSRSEMNVSTLELGDSALYLCASSDSGLVVSTDTQYFGPGTRLTVL.

This chain links TRBV13 with TRBJ2-7; D remains ambiguous. Germline assignment: CDR1 PRHDT and CDR2 FYEKMQ (reference sequence). Trimming took 0 bases from V and 6 from J, leaving 6 bases between them. The CDR3 runs to 12 residues. The CDR3: CASSLGPGEQYF. The CDR3 region has the DNA TGTGCCAGCAGCTTAGGCCCAGGCGAGCAGTACTTC. The full variable domain, with the rest looked up from reference TRBV13 and TRBJ2-7, is AAGVIQSPRHLIKEKRETATLKCYPIPRHDTVYWYQQGPGQDPQFLISFYEKMQSDKGSIPDRFSAQQFSDYHSELNMSSLELGDSALYFCASSLGPGEQYFGPGTRLTVT.

The V and J genes are TRBV6-2 or TRBV6-3 and TRBJ2-7; 10 bases align to TRBD1. V lost 1 base and J lost 5; bases outside the gene matches: 8. Germline values: CDR1 MNHEY, CDR2 SVGEGT. The CDR3 runs to 16 residues. CDR3 DNA sequence: TGTGCCAGCAGTTACTTCCTCGGGACAGGGGTCCACGAGCAGTACTTC. This gives the protein CASSYFLGTGVHEQYF.

This chain links TRBV6-6 with TRBJ1-1; 8 bases match TRBD1. CDR1 is MNHNY and CDR2 is SVGAGI in the germline V gene (reference sequence). CDR3 length: 15 amino acids. The junction had 1 base not matched to a gene; V was cut back by 0 bases and J by 1 base. CDR3 nucleotide sequence: TGTGCCAGCAGTTACTCCGACAGGGGGAACACTGAAGCTTTCTTT. Amino acids: CASSYSDRGNTEAFF.

This rearrangement joins TRBV5-5 to TRBJ1-2; no firm D call. The CDR3 covers 16 residues. The ends were cut back, 0 bases at V and 1 base at J, with 13 bases in the middle. CDR1 SGHKS and CDR2 YYEKEE come from the germline V gene (reference sequence). CDR3 region: CASSLVAQPLNYGYTF. DNA for the CDR3: TGTGCCAGCAGCTTGGTCGCACAGCCGCTTAACTATGGCTACACCTTC.

This rearrangement joins TRBV12-3 or TRBV12-4 to TRBJ2-7; no definite D call. Trimming took 1 base from V and 6 from J, leaving 7 bases between them. There are 12 residues in the CDR3. The DNA for the CDR3 is TGTGCCAGCAGTTTAGTCCGCGGCGAGCAGTACTTC. This codes for CASSLVRGEQYF.

This clone was detected a few times. The V call is TRBV5-5, the J call TRBJ1-5; D ambiguous. CDR3 length: 13 residues. Trimming left V 2 bases short and J 7 bases short, with 10 bases between. The germline CDR1 and CDR2 sequences are SGHKS and YYEKEE (reference sequence). The CDR3 sequence is CASSFNEEQPQHF. In DNA, the CDR3 is TGTGCCAGCAGCTTTAACGAGGAACAGCCCCAGCATTTT.

The V gene is TRBV28, the J gene TRBJ1-1; D ambiguous. In germline, CDR1 is MDHEN, CDR2 SYDVKM. The CDR3 has 11 residues. The V and J ends lost 5 bases and 8 bases respectively, with 9 bases between them. CDR3 protein: CASSNKREAFF. The CDR3 coding sequence is TGTGCCAGCAGTAACAAGAGGGAAGCTTTCTTT.

Written as DNA, the CDR3 is TGTGCCAGCAGCCCCGAGAGGGAGTCCTACGAGCAGTACTTC. Encoded protein: CASSPERESYEQYF. This chain connects TRBV5-5 to TRBJ2-7, with D possibly matching TRBD2 (5 bases). V dropped 4 bases and J dropped 1 base, with 12 bases sitting between them. The CDR3 covers 14 residues. CDR1 is SGHKS and CDR2 is YYEKEE in the germline V gene (reference sequence).

This rearrangement joins TRBV23-1 to TRBJ1-1; D is perhaps TRBD1 (5 bases). TRBV23-1 is designated an ORF whose function remains uncertain. Trimming removed 6 bases from V and 6 bases from J, with 23 bases in between. The CDR3 consists of 16 residues. As DNA, the CDR3 is TGCGCCAGCAGCACGAATCCCCTTAAGGGGCCTGCTGAAGCTTTCTTT. It is translated as CASSTNPLKGPAEAFF.